These 26 T cell receptor beta chains were sequenced from one sample in a study of shared clonotypes between healthy human individuals. In the naive CD8 group, cells lacked CD45RO and were positively selected for CCR7, so terminally differentiated effector memory CD45RA+ cells were left out. Generated by immunoSEQ multiplex PCR, the TCRdb table keeps only in-frame clones and is missing some. The repertoire holds 2 million or so clones, with about 95% as singletons. Sequencing input: naive CD8+ T cells sorted from blood. The receptors come from a man aged 18 to 29 in good health.

V usage is TRBV4-3 and J usage is TRBJ2-7; a weak D match, TRBD2 (6 bases). CDR3 length equals 16 residues. The germline CDR1 and CDR2 sequences are LGHNA and YSLEER. The germline V and J ends were trimmed by 0 bases and 0 bases, with 12 bases remaining between them. CDR3 nucleotides: TGCGCCAGCAGCCAAGATCCTAGCGAGAGCTCCTACGAGCAGTACTTC. Its protein product is CASSQDPSESSYEQYF.

The V call is TRBV7-9, the J call TRBJ1-3, with 7 bases that match TRBD1. V shed 5 bases, J shed 1 base, and the junction held 5 bases outside the gene matches. CDR1 is SEHNR, CDR2 FQNEAQ, per germline (reference sequence). This CDR3 is 15 amino acids long. CDR3 DNA sequence: TGTGCCAGCAGCCAGCAGGGGGAATCTGGAAACACCATATATTTT. Its translation is CASSQQGESGNTIYF.

The chain carries TRBV7-9 and TRBJ1-4; D gene uncertain. V lost 5 bases, J lost 8 bases, and 15 bases lay in between. This CDR3 region has 14 residues. The germline V gene encodes CDR1 SEHNR and CDR2 FQNEAQ (reference sequence). CDR3 in amino acids: CASSPDLIGEKLFF. In DNA, the CDR3 is TGTGCCAGCAGCCCGGACCTAATAGGAGAAAAACTGTTTTTT.

On this clone itself: This sample includes further DNA sequences coding for the same CDR3. The chain uses TRBV7-9 and TRBJ2-7; 7 positions match TRBD1. V lost 5 bases and J lost 2; bases outside the gene matches: 12. The CDR3 has 16 amino acids. Germline V lookup: CDR1 SEHNR, CDR2 FQNEAQ (reference sequence). The CDR3 reads CASSLGVGQGAYEQYF. In nucleotides, the CDR3 is TGTGCCAGCAGCCTCGGCGTAGGTCAGGGGGCCTACGAGCAGTACTTC.

This sequence joins TRBV19 and TRBJ2-5; no reliable D call. V lost 0 bases to trimming and J lost 11 bases, with 7 bases between them. Germline loops: CDR1 LNHDA, CDR2 SQIVND (reference sequence). The CDR3 extends over 11 amino acids. CDR3 sequence reads: CASSIERPQYF. The DNA of the CDR3 is TGTGCCAGTAGTATAGAAAGACCGCAGTACTTC. The variable domain in full, completed from reference TRBV19 and TRBJ2-5, reads DGGITQSPKYLFRKEGQNVTLSCEQNLNHDAMYWYRQDPGQGLRLIYYSQIVNDFQKGDIAEGYSVSREKKESFPLTVTSAQKNPTAFYLCASSIERPQYFGPGTRLLVL.

The sample holds a few counts of this clone. The V gene is TRBV30, the J gene TRBJ2-2, with D possibly being TRBD2 (6 bases). Germline V lookup: CDR1 GTSNPN, CDR2 SVGIG (reference sequence). This CDR3 comprises 14 residues. V shed 4 bases and J shed 3 bases, with 12 bases lying between them. As DNA, the CDR3 is TGTGCCTGGAATACCCCGGGGGACACCGGGGAGCTGTTTTTT. Translating it yields CAWNTPGDTGELFF. The complete variable domain, with remaining parts taken from reference TRBV30 and TRBJ2-2, reads SQTIHQWPATLVQPVGSPLSLECTVEGTSNPNLYWYRQAAGRGLQLLFYSVGIGQISSEVPQNLSASRPQDRQFILSSKKLLLSDSGFYLCAWNTPGDTGELFFGEGSRLTVL.

The chain's CDR3 is CASSPGLAGENEQFF. CDR3 bases: TGCGCCAGCAGCCCCGGACTAGCGGGAGAAAATGAGCAGTTCTTC. The chain is built from TRBV4-3 and TRBJ2-1; 13 bases fit TRBD2. The CDR3 spans 15 residues. From germline, CDR1 is LGHNA and CDR2 YSLEER. With V trimmed by 4 bases and J by 7 bases, 4 bases remained unmatched.

As regards this clone: This sample also contains other DNA sequences that code for the same CDR3. The chain employs TRBV5-1 and TRBJ2-6; D gene unclear. Germline lookup yields CDR1 SGHRS and CDR2 YFSETQ. The CDR3 has 14 amino acids. V dropped 1 base and J dropped 4 bases, with 6 bases sitting between them. CDR3 sequence: CASSLSPGANVLTF. As DNA, the CDR3 is TGCGCCAGCAGCTTGTCGCCCGGGGCCAACGTCCTGACTTTC.

The genes are TRBV27 and TRBJ2-7; 7 bases are shared with TRBD2. Trimming removed 4 bases from V and 2 bases from J; junction bases left unmatched: 5. The CDR3 is made up of 14 amino acids. The V gene's germline CDR1 is MNHEY and CDR2 SMNVEV (reference sequence). The CDR3 protein is CASSYVGLAYEQYF. DNA of the CDR3: TGTGCCAGCAGTTATGTAGGACTAGCCTACGAGCAGTACTTC.

The chain carries TRBV11-3 and TRBJ2-1, with D maybe TRBD2 (5 bases). Germline CDR1 reads SGHNT; CDR2 reads YENEEA. The CDR3 loop spans 13 amino acids. V lost 2 bases and J 5 bases, leaving 7 bases between the germline ends. The CDR3 nucleotides read TGTGCCAGCAGCTTAACGGGGAACAATGAGCAGTTCTTC. Translation: CASSLTGNNEQFF.

The chain combines TRBV7-6 with TRBJ1-2, with D maybe TRBD1 (6 bases). Trimming cost V 5 bases and J 4 bases, with 14 bases left between them. Germline lookup yields CDR1 SGHVS and CDR2 FNYEAQ. This CDR3 spans 14 amino acids. The CDR3 here is CASSLSPTGYGYTF. Written as DNA, the CDR3 is TGTGCCAGCAGCCTTAGCCCGACAGGCTATGGCTACACCTTC.

V gene TRBV28 combines with J gene TRBJ2-5; the D gene is possibly TRBD1 (6 bases). V dropped 10 bases and J dropped 1 base, with 13 bases sitting between them. The CDR3 length is 13 residues. The germline V gene has CDR1 MDHEN and CDR2 SYDVKM. The CDR3 is CATSDRLQETQYF. CDR3 sequence (DNA): TGTGCCACCTCGGACAGACTCCAAGAGACCCAGTACTTC.

The J gene is TRBJ1-6, the V gene TRBV4-2; 7 bases align to TRBD1. The length of the CDR3 is 14 residues. The junction had 4 bases not matched to a gene; V was cut back by 1 base and J by 10 bases. Germline lookup yields CDR1 LGHNA and CDR2 YNFKEQ. CDR3 in amino acids: CASSQAPTGSPLHF. The CDR3 region has the DNA TGTGCCAGCAGCCAAGCCCCGACAGGGTCACCCCTCCACTTT.

The chain uses TRBV9 and TRBJ2-5, with D unresolved. The CDR3 length is 15 residues. CDR1 is SGDLS, CDR2 YYNGEE, per germline. Between the trimmed V and J ends, which lost 0 bases and 5 bases, there was a span of 14 bases. CDR3 nucleotide sequence: TGTGCCAGCAGCGTAGAAGGCTATGTGGCGGAGACCCAGTACTTC. Protein sequence: CASSVEGYVAETQYF.

The chain uses TRBV29-1 and TRBJ2-1; the match to TRBD2 covers 16 bases. After removal of 2 bases from V and 6 bases from J, the junction contained 4 bases not matched to a gene. CDR1 SQVTM and CDR2 ANQGSEA come from the germline V gene. This CDR3 spans 16 amino acids. Written as DNA, the CDR3 is TGCAGCGTTGAACTTGGGACTAGCGGGAGGGTCAATGAGCAGTTCTTC. This translates into CSVELGTSGRVNEQFF.

The chain has TRBV27 and TRBJ2-7; 11 nucleotides line up with TRBD2. In germline, CDR1 is MNHEY, CDR2 SMNVEV (reference sequence). J was trimmed by 2 bases and V by 6 bases; bases with no gene match: 3. CDR3 length: 14 residues. The CDR3 region is CASRDSGGAYEQYF. The CDR3 bases are TGTGCCAGCAGAGATAGCGGGGGGGCCTACGAGCAGTACTTC.

V usage is TRBV7-8 and J usage is TRBJ1-1; a weak D match, TRBD1 (5 bases). Germline CDR1 reads SGHVS; CDR2 reads FQNEAQ. Trimming shortened V by 0 bases and J by 11 bases, and 16 bases separated the two germline ends. This CDR3 region has 14 residues. CDR3 DNA: TGTGCCAGCAGCTTAGCAGACAGTTCGCTGGGGGCTTTCTTT. Its translation is CASSLADSSLGAFF. Full variable domain (remainder filled in from reference TRBV7-8 and TRBJ1-1): GAGVSQSPRYKVAKRGQDVALRCDPISGHVSLFWYQQALGQGPEFLTYFQNEAQLDKSGLPSDRFFAERPEGSVSTLKIQRTQQEDSAVYLCASSLADSSLGAFFGQGTRLTVV.

The rearrangement joins TRBV5-1 to TRBJ2-1; possible D gene TRBD1, 6 bases. CDR3 length: 15 residues. The germline gives CDR1 SGHRS, CDR2 YFSETQ. The V end lost 0 bases, the J end lost 4 bases, and 11 bases lay between the germline ends. The CDR3 DNA follows: TGCGCCAGCAGCTTGGGAGGGGACAATTACAATGAGCAGTTCTTC. This encodes CASSLGGDNYNEQFF.

This chain connects TRBV5-8 to TRBJ1-2, with D hard to call. V lost 3 bases to trimming and J lost 10 bases, with 13 bases between them. This CDR3 has 12 amino acids. CDR1 is SGHTS and CDR2 is YDEGEE in the germline V gene. The CDR3 DNA follows: TGTGCCAGCAGCTCCGTCTATATAGTCTACACCTTC. This translates into CASSSVYIVYTF. Full variable domain (outside the CDR3, taken from reference TRBV5-8 and TRBJ1-2): EAGVTQSPTHLIKTRGQQATLRCSPISGHTSVYWYQQALGLGLQFLLWYDEGEERNRGNFPPRFSGRQFPNYSSELNVNALELEDSALYLCASSSVYIVYTFGSGTRLTVV.

The chain couples TRBV6-5 to TRBJ1-2; tentatively, D is TRBD1 (6 bases). The CDR3 covers 14 residues. The V gene's germline CDR1 is MNHEY and CDR2 SVGAGI. Trimming removed 7 bases at V and 3 bases at J, with 15 bases between. The CDR3 is CASTTGGGDYGYTF. Written as DNA, the CDR3 is TGTGCCAGCACCACGGGCGGGGGCGACTATGGCTACACCTTC.

The chain carries TRBV5-4 and TRBJ1-6, with D maybe TRBD1 (5 bases). The germline CDR1 and CDR2 sequences are SGHNT and YYREEE (reference sequence). The CDR3 spans 17 residues. The V and J ends lost 4 bases and 0 bases respectively, with 14 bases between them. For the CDR3, the DNA is TGTGCCAGCAGCCTGGGACGGTCGAGCTCCTATAATTCACCCCTCCACTTT. Amino acids: CASSLGRSSSYNSPLHF.

This clone came up once. The chain links TRBV19 to TRBJ1-5, with D unresolved. The length of the CDR3 is 15 residues. The V end was cut by 3 bases, the J end by 6 bases, with 15 bases between. The germline V gene encodes CDR1 LNHDA and CDR2 SQIVND (reference sequence). The CDR3 sequence: CASSIGPGSAQPQHF. The DNA for the CDR3 is TGTGCCAGTAGTATTGGTCCCGGATCGGCTCAGCCCCAGCATTTT. Supplemented by reference TRBV19 and TRBJ1-5, the full variable domain reads DGGITQSPKYLFRKEGQNVTLSCEQNLNHDAMYWYRQDPGQGLRLIYYSQIVNDFQKGDIAEGYSVSREKKESFPLTVTSAQKNPTAFYLCASSIGPGSAQPQHFGDGTRLSIL.

The chain recombines TRBV5-1 with TRBJ1-1, with D unclear. The CDR3 has 15 amino acids. Germline values: CDR1 SGHRS, CDR2 YFSETQ. V lost 7 bases and J lost 3, with 19 bases in between. CDR3 in amino acids: CASGAGGNGDTEAFF. The CDR3 DNA reads as TGCGCCAGCGGCGCAGGAGGAAATGGGGACACTGAAGCTTTCTTT.

The chain has TRBV6-6 and TRBJ2-7; the match to TRBD1 covers 7 bases. The CDR3 sequence is 15 residues long. Germline assignment: CDR1 MNHNY and CDR2 SVGAGI (reference sequence). Trimming cost V 4 bases and J 4 bases; bases outside gene matches: 10. CDR3 sequence reads: CASSSDRQGAYEQYF. The DNA of the CDR3 is TGTGCCAGCAGTTCGGACCGACAGGGAGCGTACGAGCAGTACTTC.

V gene TRBV21-1 combines with J gene TRBJ1-2. TRBV21-1 has pseudogene status. CDR3 size: 12 residues. The CDR3 loop reads CASRVSNYGYTF. The CDR3 region has the DNA TGTGCCAGCAGAGTCTCTAACTATGGCTACACCTTC.

The V call is TRBV5-6, the J call TRBJ2-7; 8 bases map to TRBD1. Trimming took 7 bases from V and 3 from J; bases not matched to a gene: 6. The CDR3 runs 13 residues. Germline CDR1 reads SGHDT; CDR2 reads YYEEEE. The CDR3 DNA follows: TGTGCCAGCGGCCGGGGACAGGACTACGAGCAGTACTTC. It specifies CASGRGQDYEQYF.